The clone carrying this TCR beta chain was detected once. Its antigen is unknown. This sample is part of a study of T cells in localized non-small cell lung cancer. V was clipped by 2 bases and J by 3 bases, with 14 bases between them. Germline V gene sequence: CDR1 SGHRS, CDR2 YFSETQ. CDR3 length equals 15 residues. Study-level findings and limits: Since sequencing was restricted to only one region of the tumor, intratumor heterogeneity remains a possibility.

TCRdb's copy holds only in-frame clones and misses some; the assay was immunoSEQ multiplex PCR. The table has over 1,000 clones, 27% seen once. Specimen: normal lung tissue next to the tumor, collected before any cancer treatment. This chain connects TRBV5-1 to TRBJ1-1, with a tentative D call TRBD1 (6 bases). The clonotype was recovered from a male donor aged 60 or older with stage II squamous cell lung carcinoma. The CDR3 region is CASSFAGTPDTEAFF. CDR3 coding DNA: TGCGCCAGCAGCTTTGCCGGGACACCGGACACTGAAGCTTTCTTT.